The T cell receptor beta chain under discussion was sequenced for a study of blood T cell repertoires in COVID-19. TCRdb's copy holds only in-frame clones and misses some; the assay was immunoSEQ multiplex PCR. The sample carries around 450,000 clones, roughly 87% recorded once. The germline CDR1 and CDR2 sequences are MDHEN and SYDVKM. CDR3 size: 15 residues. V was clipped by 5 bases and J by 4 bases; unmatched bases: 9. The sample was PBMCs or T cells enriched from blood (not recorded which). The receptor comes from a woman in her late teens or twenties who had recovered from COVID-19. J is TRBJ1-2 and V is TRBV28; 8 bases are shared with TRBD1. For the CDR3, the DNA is TGTGCCAGCAGTCCTATGCCTACAGGGGGCTATGGCTACACCTTC. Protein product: CASSPMPTGGYGYTF.